This T cell receptor beta chain was recorded in a study of T-cell reconstitution after alpha-beta-depleted transplantation in children. Regarding the study as a whole: About two months after transplant, alpha-beta T cells reportedly came from several hundred expanded graft clones.

Unique molecular identifiers featured in how the TCRbeta library was prepared. A single record per CDR3 protein comes from TCRdb applying MiXCR to the PCR reads. Of some 200,000 distinct CDR3 sequences in the sample, approximately 6.3% were seen once. Trimming stripped 2 bases from V and 7 bases from J, with 17 bases between. The length of the CDR3 is 15 residues. Germline V gives CDR1 MNHEY, CDR2 SVGAGI. This clonotype showed up just a few times. The antigen is not known. The origin of this receptor is a boy between 2 and 10 years old with acute lymphoblastic leukemia, due to receive a stem cell transplant. The chain is built from TRBV6-5 and TRBJ2-5; tentatively, D is TRBD2 (5 bases). Sequences were derived from PBMCs, sampled before TCRalphabeta/CD19-depleted stem cell transplant. CDR3 in amino acids: CASSYEGSRRGTQYF. The CDR3 DNA follows: TGTGCCAGCAGTTACGAGGGATCAAGACGGGGGACCCAGTACTTC.